These 9 T cell receptor beta chains were all obtained from the same sample, sequenced in a study of molecular identifiers for immune sequencing clone quantification. TCRdb fed the PCR reads into MiXCR, producing one record per CDR3 protein. The sample has under 600,000 distinct CDR3 sequences; roughly a fifth are singletons. Sequencing was done on a sample of naive CD8+ T cells from blood, with Jurkat cell RNA spiked in. Subset indicated: FACS-sorted CD8+CD4-CCR7+CD45RA+ naive T cells. These receptors were collected from a human donor in good health. Some libraries in this study had Jurkat cell RNA spiked in.

This clonotype was observed a handful of times. This chain connects TRBV19 to TRBJ1-3; TRBD1 matches at 8 bases. CDR1 and CDR2 from the germline V gene are LNHDA and SQIVND (reference sequence). V lost 10 bases to trimming and J lost 0 bases; unmatched junction nucleotides: 14. This CDR3 has 17 residues. The CDR3 DNA follows: TGTGCCACCAGCCGGCAGGGGGCGATTCTCTCTGGAAACACCATATATTTT. Protein: CATSRQGAILSGNTIYF. Full variable domain (missing parts from reference TRBV19 and TRBJ1-3): DGGITQSPKYLFRKEGQNVTLSCEQNLNHDAMYWYRQDPGQGLRLIYYSQIVNDFQKGDIAEGYSVSREKKESFPLTVTSAQKNPTAFYLCATSRQGAILSGNTIYFGEGSWLTVV.

Many counts were recorded for this clonotype. The chain links TRBV20-1 to TRBJ1-5; TRBD1 is a possible D gene (5 bases). V shed 0 bases and J shed 1 base, with 19 bases lying between them. Germline V gene data show CDR1 as DFQATT and CDR2 as SNEGSKA (reference sequence). The CDR3 runs to 18 residues. The CDR3, as DNA: TGCAGTGCTAGAGATATAAGCGGGATACAGGTCAGCAATCAGCCCCAGCATTTT. As protein: CSARDISGIQVSNQPQHF.

For this clonotype: With a much larger clone just one base away, this may be a read error. V is TRBV6-2 or TRBV6-3 and J is TRBJ1-5; D is ambiguous. CDR1 and CDR2 (germline): MNHEY, SVGEGT. Trimming pared 6 bases from V and 6 bases from J, leaving 12 bases between. This CDR3 is built from 13 residues. CDR3 loop: CASRPLTRQPQHF. CDR3 nucleotide sequence: TGTGCCAGCAGACCCCTGACTCGTCAGCCCCAGCATTTT.

With regard to this clonotype: The germline gene is not matched at one end of the junction; a read error may be the cause. The chain uses TRBV28 and TRBJ2-2, with 10 bases fitting TRBD2. The CDR3 consists of 16 residues. The germline CDR1 and CDR2 sequences are MDHEN and SYDVKM. CDR3 sequence (DNA): TGTGCCAGCAGTTCTAGCGGGAGTGAAATGGGCGGGGAGCCGTTTTTT. This codes for CASSSSGSEMGGEPFF.

On this clonotype itself: A much larger clone lies one base from this, so it may be a read error. V and J are TRBV19 and TRBJ1-1, with TRBD1 matching 7 bases. Germline loops: CDR1 LNHDA, CDR2 SQIVND (reference sequence). The length of the CDR3 is 12 residues. V shed 8 bases, J shed 6 bases, and the junction held 6 bases outside the gene matches. In DNA, the CDR3 is TGTGCCAGTTATTCAGGGGGGGCTGAAGCTTTCTTT. Translation: CASYSGGAEAFF.

In this sample, this clonotype turned up many times. The chain links TRBV6-5 to TRBJ1-1; a possible D gene is TRBD1 (5 bases). V lost 6 bases and J lost 1, with 24 bases in between. The V gene's germline CDR1 is MNHEY and CDR2 SVGAGI. CDR3 length: 18 amino acids. The DNA of the CDR3 is TGTGCCAGCAGATCCGAGTGGGGCGGATTCACTAAGAACACTGAAGCTTTCTTT. Amino acid sequence: CASRSEWGGFTKNTEAFF.

This clonotype has just a few counts. J is TRBJ1-2 and V is TRBV23-1; no firm D call. TRBV23-1 is identified as an open reading frame with a role that is uncertain. The germline V and J ends were trimmed by 2 bases and 2 bases, with 9 bases remaining between them. This CDR3 is 14 amino acids long. The CDR3 spells CASSQVQRNYGYTF. CDR3 DNA sequence: TGCGCCAGCAGTCAAGTACAGAGGAACTATGGCTACACCTTC.

V usage is TRBV12-5 and J usage is TRBJ2-5, with 9 bases lining up with TRBD2. The CDR3 loop spans 17 amino acids. Germline CDR1 LGHNT, CDR2 FRNRAP. V dropped 1 base and J dropped 2; count of bases not matched to a gene: 8. The CDR3 DNA reads TGTGCTAGTGGTTTGGACCAGCGGGGGGCCGGACAAGAGACCCAGTACTTC. As protein: CASGLDQRGAGQETQYF.

On this clonotype: The CDR3 does not close with the conserved phenylalanine or tryptophan, likely indicating a read error. The DNA is omitted, as the CDR3 cannot be located on it reliably, and the CDR3 follows TCRdb's listing. The chain employs TRBV21-1 and TRBJ2-4; the DNA was not compared with TRBD1, the D call given in the table. TRBV21-1 is reported as a pseudogene. Ends included, the CDR3 has 9 residues. The CDR3 reads CASSLTGGG.